This TCR beta chain was retrieved from a study of blood T cell repertoires in COVID-19. Turning to the study itself: T cells, B-cell-depleted T cells, or PBMCs supplied cDNA or gDNA.

Germline V lookup: CDR1 SSHAT, CDR2 FNYEAQ (reference sequence). The CDR3 runs 18 residues. Study members were between 18 and 89 years old and lived in about two dozen US regions. Note on this clone: A junction end diverges from the germline sequence, so it may reflect a read error.

Method: immunoSEQ multiplex PCR; TCRdb's copy keeps in-frame clones and lacks some. The top ten hold about 9.2% of the sample, which has some 140,000 clones, about 86% seen once. The chain has TRBV7-7 and TRBJ2-2; 10 positions agree with TRBD1. The receptor's source is a man in his fifties or sixties who had recovered from COVID-19. The sample was PBMCs or T cells enriched from blood (not recorded which). The CDR3 DNA reads as TGTGCTAGCAGCTATCCGGGACAGGGGAGCACGAACACCGGGGAGCTGTTTTTT. Protein sequence: CASSYPGQGSTNTGELFF.